These T cell receptor beta chains were read from a single sample in a study of cytomegalovirus exposure and HLA in healthy donors. Data came from immunoSEQ multiplex PCR; TCRdb stores just in-frame clones and leaves some out. The sample records approximately 220,000 clones, approximately 80% being singletons. The sample comprised PBMCs. These receptors were obtained from a boy aged 2-9 years in good health and CMV-seronegative. Both conserved end residues are part of each CDR3. The D gene is left open where the match is weak. Size is omitted from some rows. Given values are once, few, many or a class for expanded clones.

d_gene: TRBD2
j_gene: TRBJ2-5
v_gene: TRBV5-4
abundance: .
CDR3nt: TGTGCCAGCAGCCCGGGACTAGCGGGCCTCCAAGAGACCCAGTACTTC
CDR3aa: CASSPGLAGLQETQYF

d_gene: TRBD2
j_gene: TRBJ2-3
v_gene: TRBV6-1
abundance: .
CDR3nt: TGTGCCAGCAACTCGGGCGGGGGGTCAGATACGCAGTATTTT
CDR3aa: CASNSGGGSDTQYF

d_gene: .
j_gene: TRBJ1-5
v_gene: TRBV7-6
abundance: few
CDR3nt: TGTGCCAGCAGCTTAGCAAGGGACTTCTCTAGCAATCAGCCCCAGCATTTT
CDR3aa: CASSLARDFSSNQPQHF

d_gene: TRBD2
j_gene: TRBJ2-2
v_gene: TRBV5-1
abundance: .
CDR3nt: TGCGCCAGCAGCTTGGTCCGGACTAGCGGGAGGGCCGCGGGCGGGGAGCTGTTTTTT
CDR3aa: CASSLVRTSGRAAGGELFF

d_gene: TRBD2
j_gene: TRBJ2-2
v_gene: TRBV5-1
abundance: .
CDR3nt: TGCGCCAGCACCTTTGCACCGAGCGGGAGTTCGTACACCGGGGAGCTGTTTTTT
CDR3aa: CASTFAPSGSSYTGELFF

d_gene: .
j_gene: TRBJ2-1
v_gene: TRBV19
abundance: once
CDR3nt: TGTGCCAGTAGTATTAAGAGTTCGAGCTCCTACAATGAGCAGTTCTTC
CDR3aa: CASSIKSSSSYNEQFF

d_gene: .
j_gene: TRBJ2-7
v_gene: TRBV13
abundance: .
CDR3nt: TGTGCCAGCAGCTTAGGCGGGGACGGGGGCTCCTACGAGCAGTACTTC
CDR3aa: CASSLGGDGGSYEQYF

d_gene: .
j_gene: TRBJ2-7
v_gene: TRBV4-2
abundance: .
CDR3nt: TGTGCCAGCAGCCAAGAACTGCTCTACGAGCAGTACTTC
CDR3aa: CASSQELLYEQYF

d_gene: .
j_gene: TRBJ1-1
v_gene: TRBV19
abundance: .
CDR3nt: TGTGCCAGTAGTATAGCGGGGAGGACTGAAGCTTTCTTT
CDR3aa: CASSIAGRTEAFF

d_gene: TRBD2
j_gene: TRBJ2-5
v_gene: TRBV2
abundance: .
CDR3nt: TGTGCCAGCACCGGGACTAGCGGGGTCCTTGCCCAAGAGACCCAGTACTTC
CDR3aa: CASTGTSGVLAQETQYF

d_gene: TRBD1
j_gene: TRBJ1-1
v_gene: TRBV14
abundance: .
CDR3nt: TGTGCCAGCAGCCAGAAGCGATATCAGGGGGGAAGCACTGAAGCTTTCTTT
CDR3aa: CASSQKRYQGGSTEAFF

d_gene: TRBD1
j_gene: TRBJ1-1
v_gene: TRBV6-6
abundance: .
CDR3nt: TGTGCCAGCAGCTGGACAGGGGACACTGAAGCTTTCTTT
CDR3aa: CASSWTGDTEAFF

d_gene: TRBD1
j_gene: TRBJ2-7
v_gene: TRBV4-1
abundance: .
CDR3nt: TGCGCCAGCAGCCAACCGTCCGGGACAGGGAACTACGAGCAGTACTTC
CDR3aa: CASSQPSGTGNYEQYF

d_gene: .
j_gene: TRBJ2-7
v_gene: TRBV6-5
abundance: .
CDR3nt: TGTGCCAGCAGGCGGGTAAGGGGGTCCTACGAGCAGTACTTC
CDR3aa: CASRRVRGSYEQYF

d_gene: .
j_gene: TRBJ2-5
v_gene: TRBV9
abundance: .
CDR3nt: TGTGCCAGCAGCGTAGAACTAGCCCAGGAGACCCAGTACTTC
CDR3aa: CASSVELAQETQYF

d_gene: TRBD1
j_gene: TRBJ1-1
v_gene: TRBV7-9
abundance: .
CDR3nt: TGTGCCAGCAGCTCAATAGGTATTCGCACAGGGGGTTTCACTGAAGCTTTCTTT
CDR3aa: CASSSIGIRTGGFTEAFF

d_gene: TRBD1
j_gene: TRBJ2-7
v_gene: TRBV2
abundance: .
CDR3nt: TGTGCCAGCAGTGACGGGACAGACTCCTACGAGCAGTACTTC
CDR3aa: CASSDGTDSYEQYF